This T cell receptor beta chain was identified during a study of shared clonotypes between healthy human individuals. Overall study: CD4 naive and memory got three plates each, CD8 naive two, CD8 memory one.

Turning to this clone: Its cognate antigen is unknown.

Study results and caveats: Collection of samples was limited to blood; tissue repertoires likely differ. For sorted subsets, rarefaction showed incomplete sequencing despite large depth.

Germline V lookup: CDR1 MNHNY, CDR2 SVGAGI (reference sequence). This CDR3 spans 15 amino acids. After removal of 6 bases from V and 4 bases from J, the junction contained 11 bases not matched to a gene. Several immunoSEQ 96-well plates shared each subset's DNA, each plate a replicate. The table came from immunoSEQ multiplex PCR; TCRdb's copy has only in-frame clones and leaves some out. The data show about 2,500,000 clones, around nine tenths seen once. The sample consisted of naive CD4+ T cells sorted from blood. Noted subset: CD45RA+ positively selected. This chain uses TRBV6-6 with TRBJ2-7; 8 bases match TRBD1. The clonotype was recovered from a man between 18 and 29 years old in good health. The DNA of the CDR3 is TGTGCCAGCAGACGAACTGGACAGGGAGGTTACGAGCAGTACTTC. Its protein is CASRRTGQGGYEQYF.